One and the same sample provided the 27 T cell receptor beta chains below, sequenced in a study of Graves' ophthalmopathy and Graves' hyperthyroidism. CDR3 regions of TCR beta were amplified from RNA transcripts. HTBI primers served in a first-round RT-PCR, which a second-round multiplex PCR followed. From the multiplex PCR reads, TCRdb called clonotypes with MiXCR, one entry per CDR3 protein. This sample has 680,000 or so distinct CDR3 sequences, with roughly 20% found just once. What was sequenced was peripheral blood. The receptors originated from a woman in her late teens or twenties with stable Graves' hyperthyroidism. Some clones in this sample may be carry-over from other donors' samples.

V is TRBV4-1 and J is TRBJ1-5; no clear D gene. V shed 0 bases and J shed 6 bases, with 18 bases lying between them. The CDR3 totals 17 residues. The germline V gene encodes CDR1 MGHRA and CDR2 YSYEKL. CDR3 nucleotides: TGCGCCAGCAGCCAAGAAAACCACGGTGGGGTAACTCAGCCCCAGCATTTT. Amino acids: CASSQENHGGVTQPQHF.

This clonotype was seen a few times. The chain has TRBV11-3 and TRBJ1-1; perhaps TRBD1 as D (5 bases). The CDR3 length is 14 residues. Trimming stripped 9 bases from V and 6 bases from J, with 20 bases between. The germline gives CDR1 SGHNT, CDR2 YENEEA. The CDR3 loop is CARGGENRVPEAFF. CDR3 DNA: TGTGCCAGGGGGGGGGAGAACCGGGTCCCTGAAGCTTTCTTT.

This clonotype was detected many times. The chain employs TRBV6-5 and TRBJ2-7; the match to TRBD2 covers 7 bases. Germline values: CDR1 MNHEY, CDR2 SVGAGI. CDR3 length: 16 residues. V lost 2 bases and J lost 0; bases outside the gene matches: 7. The DNA for the CDR3 is TGTGCCAGCAGTTACGTCCGGCGGGAGAGCTCCTACGAGCAGTACTTC. Translating gives CASSYVRRESSYEQYF.

Comments on this clonotype: Without the conserved terminal phenylalanine or tryptophan, this CDR3 likely stems from a read error. The limits of the CDR3 on the DNA are not certain, so only TCRdb's listed CDR3 is given. This chain joins TRBV5-1 and TRBJ1-1; TRBD1, the D gene given by the table, was not confirmed from the DNA. The CDR3 is 15 residues long, counting both termini. Germline V gives CDR1 SGHRS, CDR2 YFSETQ. The CDR3 loop reads CASSLRGGGLTEALY.

DNA of the CDR3: TGTGCCAGCAGTCATTCCCCTGGGGAGCTGTTTTTT. Its protein product is CASSHSPGELFF. The V gene is TRBV6-4, the J gene TRBJ2-2; no clear D. Germline V CDR1 and CDR2: MRHNA, SNTAGT. The CDR3 sequence is 12 residues long. The V end was cut by 5 bases, the J end by 8 bases, with 9 bases between.

The sample holds many counts of this clonotype. J is TRBJ1-6 and V is TRBV12-3 or TRBV12-4; D is uncertain. There are 18 residues in the CDR3. Trimming cost V 1 base and J 3 bases, with 16 bases left between them. DNA for the CDR3: TGTGCCAGCAGTTTAGGCCGACCCAACAGATACTATAATTCACCCCTCCACTTT. Its translation is CASSLGRPNRYYNSPLHF.

This clonotype was found many times. The chain is built from TRBV12-3 or TRBV12-4 and TRBJ1-6; 9 bases fit TRBD1. V gave up 4 bases and J gave up 9 bases; unmatched junction bases: 10. This CDR3 region has 16 residues. Here the CDR3 DNA reads TGTGCCAGCAGTTCCAGAGACAGGGGGACGGGTTCACCCCTCCACTTT. Translated, it gives CASSSRDRGTGSPLHF.

The V gene is TRBV20-1, the J gene TRBJ1-6, with D unresolved. With 1 base removed from V and 15 bases from J, the gap between germline ends came to 7 bases. CDR3 size: 10 residues. Germline CDR1 reads DFQATT; CDR2 reads SNEGSKA (reference sequence). As DNA, the CDR3 is TGCAGTGCTAGAGTAGGCAGCCTCCACTTT. This gives the protein CSARVGSLHF.

This clonotype came up many times. This chain uses TRBV9 with TRBJ2-6; D not certain. This CDR3 has 15 residues. Germline lookup yields CDR1 SGDLS and CDR2 YYNGEE. The V end was cut by 1 base, the J end by 1 base, with 6 bases between. This chain's CDR3 is CASSVLTSGANVLTF. The CDR3 DNA follows: TGTGCCAGCAGCGTACTAACATCTGGGGCCAACGTCCTGACTTTC.

This clonotype has a count of ten or more. V usage is TRBV7-3 and J usage is TRBJ1-1; the match to TRBD1 covers 8 bases. The V and J ends lost 5 bases and 1 base, in that order; junction bases with no gene match: 3. Germline CDR1 and CDR2: SGHTA and FQGTGA. CDR3 length: 14 residues. CDR3 in amino acids: CASSQGASNTEAFF. CDR3 nucleotide sequence: TGTGCCAGCAGCCAGGGGGCGTCGAACACTGAAGCTTTCTTT.

This clonotype was recorded a few times. V is TRBV12-3 or TRBV12-4 and J is TRBJ1-5; D gene uncertain. The CDR3 is 16 amino acids. With 6 bases removed from V and 5 bases from J, the gap between germline ends came to 20 bases. The CDR3 nucleotides are TGTGCCAGCAGCCCAGGACGGTCTAGGGTGGATCAGCCCCAGCATTTT. Its protein is CASSPGRSRVDQPQHF.

In its sample, this clonotype was seen many times. The V call is TRBV4-1, the J call TRBJ1-2, with D possibly TRBD1 on 6 matching bases. The germline V gene has CDR1 MGHRA and CDR2 YSYEKL. V was clipped by 0 bases and J by 4 bases, with 12 bases between them. The CDR3 length is 15 residues. For the CDR3, the DNA is TGCGCCAGCAGCCAAGAACGGCAGGGGATCTATGGCTACACCTTC. Its translation is CASSQERQGIYGYTF.

This clonotype was observed at least ten times. The junction does not match germline at one end; this may be a read error. The rearrangement uses TRBV5-1 and TRBJ1-1; D is ambiguous. The CDR3 is made up of 15 amino acids. Germline V gene sequence: CDR1 SGHRS, CDR2 YFSETQ. CDR3 in amino acids: CVSSPDGLWDTEAFF. The CDR3 coding sequence is TGCGTCAGCAGCCCGGACGGCTTGTGGGACACTGAAGCTTTCTTT.

This clonotype was detected many times. The genes are TRBV13 and TRBJ1-3; D may be TRBD1 (6 bases). CDR3 length: 20 amino acids. CDR1 is PRHDT and CDR2 is FYEKMQ in the germline V gene (reference sequence). V was clipped by 7 bases and J by 0 bases, with 28 bases between them. The CDR3 nucleotides are TGTGCCAGCACCTCCCGGCGGGGGGCTGCGGGATGGGCCTCTGGAAACACCATATATTTT. This translates into CASTSRRGAAGWASGNTIYF.

This clonotype was observed at least ten times. The chain has TRBV13 and TRBJ2-5, with 9 nucleotides matching TRBD1. V was pared by 5 bases and J by 2 bases, with 3 bases of the junction left unmatched. There are 14 residues in the CDR3. The germline V gene has CDR1 PRHDT and CDR2 FYEKMQ (reference sequence). The CDR3 coding sequence is TGTGCCAGCAGCCTCGACAGGGGGCAAGAGACCCAGTACTTC. It translates to CASSLDRGQETQYF.

This clonotype was found a few times. CDR3 nucleotide sequence: TGTGCCAGCAGCTACTGGGTCTACGAGCAGTACTTC. Translated: CASSYWVYEQYF. The rearrangement links TRBV13 to TRBJ2-7; D remains ambiguous. This CDR3 has 12 amino acids. Germline CDR1 reads PRHDT; CDR2 reads FYEKMQ (reference sequence). The ends were cut back, 4 bases at V and 3 bases at J, with 7 bases in the middle.

The chain is built from TRBV29-1 and TRBJ1-2, with a weak D call TRBD1 (5 bases). Germline CDR1 and CDR2: SQVTM and ANQGSEA. The CDR3 runs 12 residues. V was shortened by 3 bases and J by 8 bases, with 13 bases between the two germline ends. The CDR3 sequence: CSVEGGRGGYTF. DNA for the CDR3: TGCAGCGTTGAGGGGGGGAGGGGCGGCTACACCTTC.

The chain recombines TRBV11-2 with TRBJ1-2, with 7 bases lining up with TRBD1. This CDR3 has 15 amino acids. Trimming at V came to 4 bases and at J to 8 bases, leaving 13 bases not matched to a gene. Looked up from germline, CDR1 is SGHAT and CDR2 is FQNNGV. CDR3 in amino acids: CASSSQSRTGFGYTF. The CDR3 nucleotides are TGTGCCAGCAGCTCACAGTCTCGGACAGGCTTCGGCTACACCTTC.

A word on this clonotype: A single base separates this from a much larger clone, so it may be a read error. The rearrangement links TRBV12-5 to TRBJ2-2; D tentatively fits TRBD1 or TRBD2 (5 bases each). Germline CDR1 reads LGHNT; CDR2 reads FRNRAP. The V gene lost 5 bases and the J gene lost 0 bases, with 13 bases spanning the gap. This CDR3 has 16 amino acids. The CDR3, as DNA: TGTGCTAGTGGTCAGGGAGCGATAACGAACACCGGGGAGCTGTTTTTT. Its protein is CASGQGAITNTGELFF.

This clonotype was picked up a small number of times. The V gene is TRBV5-5, the J gene TRBJ2-3, with D possibly being TRBD1 (5 bases). V lost 3 bases to trimming and J lost 2 bases, with 10 bases between them. This CDR3 is built from 14 residues. In germline, CDR1 is SGHKS, CDR2 YYEKEE (reference sequence). The CDR3: CASSYRTDTDTQYF. CDR3 in DNA: TGTGCCAGCAGCTACAGGACGGACACAGATACGCAGTATTTT.

This clonotype has at least ten counts. The CDR3 DNA sequence: TGTGCCAGCAGCCTGAACGGGGGGGACAATCAGCCCCAGCATTTT. Protein sequence: CASSLNGGDNQPQHF. The chain has TRBV7-2 and TRBJ1-5, with D maybe TRBD1 (5 bases). Per the germline V gene, CDR1 is SGHTA and CDR2 is FQGNSA. V gave up 5 bases and J gave up 3 bases, with 14 bases separating them. The CDR3 sequence is 15 residues long.

For the CDR3, the DNA is TGTGCCAGCAGCGGTCGGCTAGGGGTATTTGGCTACACCTTC. Translated, it gives CASSGRLGVFGYTF. The rearrangement joins TRBV11-2 to TRBJ1-2, with D possibly being TRBD1 (5 bases). The CDR3 runs to 14 residues. The germline gives CDR1 SGHAT, CDR2 FQNNGV. Trimming removed 5 bases at V and 7 bases at J, with 17 bases between.

V usage is TRBV2 and J usage is TRBJ1-6; D call uncertain. From germline, CDR1 is SNHLY and CDR2 FYNNEI. V lost 10 bases to trimming and J lost 2 bases, with 12 bases between them. The CDR3 totals 14 residues. The CDR3 is CATREFPYNSPLHF. CDR3 DNA sequence: TGTGCCACTCGGGAGTTCCCCTATAATTCACCCCTCCACTTT.

This clonotype was detected ten times or more. The V gene is TRBV29-1, the J gene TRBJ1-1, with 9 nucleotides matching TRBD1. Trimming cost V 7 bases and J 7 bases; bases outside gene matches: 10. The length of the CDR3 is 13 residues. CDR1 and CDR2 from the germline V gene are SQVTM and ANQGSEA. CDR3 DNA: TGCAGCGACCAGGGACAGGGCGGCCTTGAAGCTTTCTTT. Translating gives CSDQGQGGLEAFF.

A remark on this clonotype: The germline gene is not matched at one end of the junction; a read error may be the cause. The chain combines TRBV27 with TRBJ1-1; a possible D gene is TRBD1 (6 bases). CDR1 and CDR2 (germline): MNHEY, SMNVEV (reference sequence). The CDR3 is 14 residues long. The CDR3 DNA reads TGTGCCAGCAGTTTAAGGGGGGTGGGGTCCGAAGCTTGCTTT. Translated, it gives CASSLRGVGSEACF.

This clonotype was counted ten times or more. The gene calls are TRBV20-1 and TRBJ1-2; the D gene is possibly TRBD1 (5 bases). Germline loops: CDR1 DFQATT, CDR2 SNEGSKA (reference sequence). Trimming removed 3 bases at V and 3 bases at J, with 8 bases between. This CDR3 has 12 residues. The DNA of the CDR3 is TGCAGTGCTAGCAGGGAGGACTATGGCTACACCTTC. Translating it yields CSASREDYGYTF.

The gene calls are TRBV30 and TRBJ1-6; 8 bases are shared with TRBD1. CDR3 length: 15 residues. The germline gives CDR1 GTSNPN, CDR2 SVGIG (reference sequence). The V gene end was trimmed by 3 bases and the J gene end by 7 bases; junction bases not matched to a gene: 8. The CDR3 protein is CAWRTGVYSNSPLHF. For the CDR3, the DNA is TGTGCCTGGAGGACAGGGGTTTACTCAAATTCACCCCTCCACTTT.